This T cell receptor (beta chain) is from a study of response to subunit inactivated influenza vaccine. TCRdb ran MiXCR on the RT-PCR reads and lists one entry per CDR3 protein. Altogether fewer than 700,000 distinct CDR3 sequences are present, 10% to 15% being singletons, with the ten largest covering 10% to 15%. The CDR3 sequence is 16 residues long. Per the germline V gene, CDR1 is MNHEY and CDR2 is SVGEGT. V dropped 6 bases and J dropped 9; count of bases not matched to a gene: 12. This clonotype was sampled from a man over 45 who received an inactivated influenza vaccine. This chain connects TRBV6-2 or TRBV6-3 to TRBJ2-1; 12 bases are shared with TRBD2. The sample here was PBMCs from blood, taken more than 35 days after vaccination. CDR3 amino acids: CASRKKASGGGREQFF. CDR3 DNA: TGTGCCAGCAGGAAGAAGGCTAGCGGGGGGGGGCGTGAGCAGTTCTTC.